The clone carrying this T cell receptor beta chain has ten or more counts. The data stem from a study of T-cell reconstitution after alpha-beta-depleted transplantation in children. A TCRbeta library incorporating unique molecular identifiers was prepared. TCRdb redid the calling of the PCR reads with MiXCR, one entry per CDR3 protein. The table has hundreds of thousands of distinct CDR3 sequences, approximately 14% seen once; the top ten hold around 0.76%. Trimming stripped 3 bases from V and 8 bases from J, with 13 bases between. Germline CDR1 is DFQATT and CDR2 is SNEGSKA (reference sequence). CDR3 length: 13 residues.

This clonotype was sampled from a girl aged 2 to 10 with congenital amegakaryocytic thrombocytopenia, due to receive a stem cell transplant. The input for sequencing was PBMCs, taken before TCRalphabeta/CD19-depleted stem cell transplant. The rearrangement joins TRBV20-1 to TRBJ1-4, with D possibly being TRBD1 (6 bases). CDR3 bases: TGCAGTGCTAGGGAGGGGGGCAACGAAAAACTGTTTTTT. It encodes CSAREGGNEKLFF.